Shown below are 15 T cell receptor beta chains from a single sample sequenced in a study of blood T cell repertoires in COVID-19. The method was immunoSEQ multiplex PCR; TCRdb's version includes in-frame clones alone and lacks a portion of them. The sample yields about 200,000 clones, about 89% seen once. Sequencing input: PBMCs or T cells enriched from blood (not recorded which). The origin of the receptors is a woman in her late teens or twenties who had recovered from COVID-19.

DNA for the CDR3: TGTGCCAGCAGCGCTTCCGGGACAGCCACGGGCGATGAGCAGTTCTTC. As protein: CASSASGTATGDEQFF. V usage is TRBV9 and J usage is TRBJ2-1, with TRBD1 matching 7 bases. The junction had 14 bases not matched to a gene; V was cut back by 3 bases and J by 8 bases. Germline V CDR1 and CDR2: SGDLS, YYNGEE. The CDR3 loop spans 16 amino acids.

This clone was detected only a few times. The J gene is TRBJ1-1, the V gene TRBV10-2; D is possibly TRBD1 (6 bases). V was cut by 10 bases and J by 0 bases, with 27 bases left in between. CDR1 and CDR2 from the germline V gene are WSHSY and SAAADI. The CDR3 sequence is 18 residues long. As DNA, the CDR3 is TGCGCCACCAAGGGGGGAGGGGTAGCCGCGAACATGAACACTGAAGCTTTCTTT. This encodes CATKGGGVAANMNTEAFF.

This clone appeared a single time. The chain uses TRBV24-1 and TRBJ2-3; weak D call: TRBD1 (6 bases). Germline values: CDR1 KGHDR, CDR2 SFDVKD. Trimming took off 1 base at V and 3 bases at J, with 10 bases between the two ends. CDR3 length: 15 amino acids. In DNA, the CDR3 is TGTGCCACCAGTGATTTACGGACAGCTACAGATACGCAGTATTTT. Its translation: CATSDLRTATDTQYF.

This rearrangement joins TRBV7-9 to TRBJ2-3; D possibly corresponds to TRBD2 (6 bases). Trimming removed 3 bases from V and 0 bases from J, with 13 bases in between. Germline CDR1 SEHNR, CDR2 FQNEAQ (reference sequence). The CDR3 contains 16 residues. CDR3 in amino acids: CASSLGSGTSTDTQYF. CDR3 in DNA: TGTGCCAGCAGCTTGGGGAGTGGGACTAGCACAGATACGCAGTATTTT.

The V and J genes are TRBV27 and TRBJ2-1, with 8 bases that match TRBD2. This CDR3 contains 17 residues. V trimming: 4 bases; J trimming: 0 bases; junction bases outside the gene matches: 8. Germline-derived CDR1 and CDR2 are MNHEY and SMNVEV (reference sequence). The CDR3 sequence is CASSYPLAENSYNEQFF. CDR3 bases: TGTGCCAGCAGTTACCCACTAGCGGAGAACTCCTACAATGAGCAGTTCTTC.

The rearrangement joins TRBV30 to TRBJ2-7; D call uncertain. CDR1 is GTSNPN, CDR2 SVGIG, per germline (reference sequence). Trimming pared 4 bases from V and 3 bases from J, leaving 7 bases between. This CDR3 region has 11 residues. In nucleotides, the CDR3 is TGTGCCTGGAAAAGAGTCTACGAGCAGTACTTC. This sequence encodes CAWKRVYEQYF.

The CDR3 region is CASSVSEGEAFF. CDR3 DNA sequence: TGTGCCAGCAGTGTATCGGAGGGGGAAGCTTTCTTT. The rearrangement uses TRBV21-1 and TRBJ1-1. TRBV21-1 is an annotated pseudogene. The CDR3 has 12 residues.

CDR3 loop: CASSFTGGTNTEAFF. The CDR3 nucleotides are TGTGCCAGCAGTTTCACAGGGGGAACGAACACTGAAGCTTTCTTT. The rearrangement uses TRBV27 and TRBJ1-1; 8 positions agree with TRBD1. The CDR3 covers 15 residues. V trimming: 3 bases; J trimming: 1 base; junction bases outside the gene matches: 4. Germline V CDR1 and CDR2: MNHEY, SMNVEV (reference sequence).

This clone has just a few counts. Other DNA sequences in this sample translate to the same CDR3. The chain carries TRBV5-1 and TRBJ2-1; 10 bases are a match to TRBD1. The CDR3 is 14 residues long. Germline V gene sequence: CDR1 SGHRS, CDR2 YFSETQ. Losses at the gene ends were 7 bases for V and 6 bases for J; bases not matched to a gene: 7. The CDR3 loop reads CASSLGQGFNEQFF. CDR3 sequence (DNA): TGCGCCAGCTCCCTGGGACAGGGGTTCAATGAGCAGTTCTTC. Full variable domain (rest looked up from reference TRBV5-1 and TRBJ2-1): KAGVTQTPRYLIKTRGQQVTLSCSPISGHRSVSWYQQTPGQGLQFLFEYFSETQRNKGNFPGRFSGRQFSNSRSEMNVSTLELGDSALYLCASSLGQGFNEQFFGPGTRLTVL.

The chain joins TRBV10-3 to TRBJ2-7; 11 nucleotides align to TRBD2. This CDR3 is 15 amino acids long. Germline CDR1 is ENHRY and CDR2 is SYGVKD. With V trimmed by 6 bases and J by 2 bases, 6 bases remained unmatched. The CDR3 spells CAIRKTSGATYEQYF. CDR3 coding DNA: TGTGCCATCAGGAAGACTAGCGGGGCTACCTACGAGCAGTACTTC.

The chain carries TRBV5-1 and TRBJ1-2, with TRBD1 identical over 8 bases. Germline V CDR1 and CDR2: SGHRS, YFSETQ. V lost 4 bases and J lost 3; bases outside the gene matches: 8. The CDR3 length is 15 residues. The chain's CDR3 is CASSHDRGGDYGYTF. Here the CDR3 DNA reads TGCGCCAGCAGCCACGACAGGGGTGGAGACTATGGCTACACCTTC.

This clone came up a few times. The CDR3 bases are TGTGCCAGCTCACTCGACAGGGGGCGTTCTAACTATGGCTACACCTTC. Protein product: CASSLDRGRSNYGYTF. The rearrangement uses TRBV18 and TRBJ1-2; 10 bases are a match to TRBD1. Germline trimming cut 4 bases from V and 0 bases from J; bases unmatched to any gene: 5. The germline gives CDR1 KGHSH, CDR2 LQKENI. The CDR3 runs 16 residues.

The rearrangement links TRBV30 to TRBJ1-2, with D tentatively TRBD1 (6 bases). The germline CDR1 and CDR2 sequences are GTSNPN and SVGIG (reference sequence). Trimming stripped 3 bases from V and 4 bases from J, with 12 bases between. CDR3 size: 13 residues. For the CDR3, the DNA is TGTGCCTGGAGAATCGGGGGGCCCTATGGCTACACCTTC. Translated: CAWRIGGPYGYTF. Variable domain in full (rest from reference TRBV30 and TRBJ1-2): SQTIHQWPATLVQPVGSPLSLECTVEGTSNPNLYWYRQAAGRGLQLLFYSVGIGQISSEVPQNLSASRPQDRQFILSSKKLLLSDSGFYLCAWRIGGPYGYTFGSGTRLTVV.

The chain carries TRBV5-4 and TRBJ2-1; 12 positions match TRBD2. Germline CDR1 and CDR2: SGHNT and YYREEE (reference sequence). The CDR3 loop spans 16 amino acids. V dropped 4 bases and J dropped 4; count of bases not matched to a gene: 6. The CDR3 nucleotides are TGTGCCAGCAGCAGGCGACTAGCGGGGGTTTACAATGAGCAGTTCTTC. Protein product: CASSRRLAGVYNEQFF.

The chain joins TRBV29-1 to TRBJ1-1; the match to TRBD1 covers 7 bases. This CDR3 is built from 14 residues. V lost 4 bases and J lost 2; bases outside the gene matches: 7. CDR1 and CDR2 from the germline V gene are SQVTM and ANQGSEA. CDR3 amino acids: CSVAQGGGNTEAFF. The CDR3 DNA reads TGCAGCGTTGCTCAGGGGGGAGGAAACACTGAAGCTTTCTTT.